The entry that follows covers one TCR beta chain sequence. What it recognizes is unknown. The data derive from a study of post-analysis software for immune sequencing data. Study information: Relapsing-remitting, secondary progressive and progressive-relapsing multiple sclerosis were all included among the disease courses. Notes on the study in general: In multiple sclerosis, normalized Chao1 diversity was significantly below that of controls. TRBV segments more frequent in patients than in controls numbered several and included TRBV5-6, TRBV5-1 and TRBV20-1. Samples made in the same batch grouped tightly together by F measure.

Trimming shortened V by 5 bases and J by 6 bases, and 22 bases separated the two germline ends. The CDR3 contains 16 residues. Germline V lookup: CDR1 ENHRY, CDR2 SYGVKD. Every TCR beta cDNA library bore unique molecular identifiers. Each CDR3 protein is one row after TCRdb ran MiXCR on the PCR reads. This sample has some 370,000 distinct CDR3 sequences; roughly 38% occur once, and the top ten carry around 15%. The sequenced material came from blood. V usage is TRBV10-3 and J usage is TRBJ1-1; D may be TRBD1 (6 bases). This sequence was found in a girl aged 5 to 17 with multiple sclerosis. CDR3 in amino acids: CAISTGTVGTNAEAFF. In nucleotides, the CDR3 is TGTGCCATCAGTACCGGGACTGTGGGGACAAACGCTGAAGCTTTCTTT.